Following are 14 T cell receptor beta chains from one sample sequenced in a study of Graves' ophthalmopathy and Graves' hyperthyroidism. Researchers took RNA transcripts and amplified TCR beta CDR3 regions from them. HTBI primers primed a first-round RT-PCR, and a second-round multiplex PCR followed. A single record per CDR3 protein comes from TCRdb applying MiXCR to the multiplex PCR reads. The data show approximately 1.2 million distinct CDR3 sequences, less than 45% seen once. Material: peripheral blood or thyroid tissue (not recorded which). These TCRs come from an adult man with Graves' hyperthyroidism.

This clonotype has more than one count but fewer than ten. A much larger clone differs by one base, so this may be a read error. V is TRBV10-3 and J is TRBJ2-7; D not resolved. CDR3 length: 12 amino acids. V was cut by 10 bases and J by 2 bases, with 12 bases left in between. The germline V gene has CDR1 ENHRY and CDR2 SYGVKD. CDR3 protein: CASSPYPYEQYF. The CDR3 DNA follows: TGTGCCAGCAGCCCCTACCCCTACGAGCAGTACTTC.

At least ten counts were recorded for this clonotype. CDR3 DNA: TGTGCCAGCAGTACAGATTCGCATGGGGAGCAGTACTTC. The encoded protein is CASSTDSHGEQYF. The chain is built from TRBV6-5 and TRBJ2-7; D remains unclear. Germline CDR1 and CDR2: MNHEY and SVGAGI. The CDR3 has 13 residues. Trimming removed 5 bases at V and 7 bases at J, with 15 bases between.

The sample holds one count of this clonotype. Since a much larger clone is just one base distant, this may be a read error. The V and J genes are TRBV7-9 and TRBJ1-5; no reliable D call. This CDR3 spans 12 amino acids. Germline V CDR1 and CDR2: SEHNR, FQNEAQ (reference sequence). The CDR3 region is CVSSRIGQPQHF. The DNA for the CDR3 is TGTGTCAGCAGCCGGATTGGTCAGCCCCAGCATTTT.

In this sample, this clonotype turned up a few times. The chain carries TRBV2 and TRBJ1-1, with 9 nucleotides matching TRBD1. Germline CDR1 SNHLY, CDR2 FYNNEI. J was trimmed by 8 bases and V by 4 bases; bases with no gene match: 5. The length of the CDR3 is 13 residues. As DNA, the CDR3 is TGTGCCAGCAGTGTGAACAGGGGGCGGGAAGCTTTCTTT. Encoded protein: CASSVNRGREAFF.

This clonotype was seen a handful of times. The CDR3 sequence is CSARDRSGRINEQYF. Written as DNA, the CDR3 is TGCAGTGCTAGAGATCGGAGCGGGAGAATCAACGAGCAGTACTTC. V and J are TRBV20-1 and TRBJ2-7; 8 bases fit TRBD2. The CDR3 length is 15 residues. The germline gives CDR1 DFQATT, CDR2 SNEGSKA (reference sequence). Trimming at V came to 0 bases and at J to 5 bases, leaving 9 bases not matched to a gene.

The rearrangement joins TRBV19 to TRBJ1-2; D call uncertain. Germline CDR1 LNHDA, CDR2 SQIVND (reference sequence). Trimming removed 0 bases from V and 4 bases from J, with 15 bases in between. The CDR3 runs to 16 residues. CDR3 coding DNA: TGTGCCAGTAGTATAGAAGACCGTAGGTTGGTCTATGGCTACACCTTC. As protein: CASSIEDRRLVYGYTF. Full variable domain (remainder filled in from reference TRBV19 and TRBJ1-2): DGGITQSPKYLFRKEGQNVTLSCEQNLNHDAMYWYRQDPGQGLRLIYYSQIVNDFQKGDIAEGYSVSREKKESFPLTVTSAQKNPTAFYLCASSIEDRRLVYGYTFGSGTRLTVV.

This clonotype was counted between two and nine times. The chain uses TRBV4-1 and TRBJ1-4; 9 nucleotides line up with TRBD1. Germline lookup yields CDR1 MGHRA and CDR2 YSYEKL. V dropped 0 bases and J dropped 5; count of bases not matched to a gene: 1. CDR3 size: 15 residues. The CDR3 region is CASSQEGTGNEKLFF. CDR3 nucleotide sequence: TGCGCCAGCAGCCAAGAAGGGACAGGGAATGAAAAACTGTTTTTT.

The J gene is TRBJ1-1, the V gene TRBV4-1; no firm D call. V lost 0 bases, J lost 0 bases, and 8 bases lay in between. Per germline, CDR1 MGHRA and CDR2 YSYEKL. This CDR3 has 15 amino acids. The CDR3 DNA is TGCGCCAGCAGCCAAGAGGCGTTCTTGAACACTGAAGCTTTCTTT. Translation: CASSQEAFLNTEAFF.

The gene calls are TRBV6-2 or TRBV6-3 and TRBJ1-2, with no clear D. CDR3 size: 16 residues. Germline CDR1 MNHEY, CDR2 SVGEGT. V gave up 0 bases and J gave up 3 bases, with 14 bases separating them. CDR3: CASSYSTSREDYGYTF. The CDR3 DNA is TGTGCCAGCAGTTACTCCACCTCACGGGAGGACTATGGCTACACCTTC.

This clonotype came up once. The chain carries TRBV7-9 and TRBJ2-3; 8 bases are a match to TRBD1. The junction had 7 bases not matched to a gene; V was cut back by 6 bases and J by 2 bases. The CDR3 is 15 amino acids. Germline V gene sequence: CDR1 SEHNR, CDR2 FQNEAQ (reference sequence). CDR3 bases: TGTGCCAGCAGGCAGACAGGGGCCCTCACAGATACGCAGTATTTT. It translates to CASRQTGALTDTQYF.

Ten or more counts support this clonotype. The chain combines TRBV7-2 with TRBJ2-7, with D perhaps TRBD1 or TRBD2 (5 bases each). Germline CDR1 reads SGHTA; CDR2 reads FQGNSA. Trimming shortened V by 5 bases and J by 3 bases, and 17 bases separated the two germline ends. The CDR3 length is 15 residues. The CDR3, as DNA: TGTGCCAGCAGCCCCGCAGTTGGGACGTTCTACGAGCAGTACTTC. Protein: CASSPAVGTFYEQYF.

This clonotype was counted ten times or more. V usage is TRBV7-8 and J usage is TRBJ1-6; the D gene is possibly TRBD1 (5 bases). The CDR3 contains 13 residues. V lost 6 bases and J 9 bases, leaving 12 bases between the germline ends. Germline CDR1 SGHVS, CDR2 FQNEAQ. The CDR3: CASRTAGSSPLHF. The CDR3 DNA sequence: TGTGCCAGCAGGACAGCGGGCAGTTCACCCCTCCACTTT.

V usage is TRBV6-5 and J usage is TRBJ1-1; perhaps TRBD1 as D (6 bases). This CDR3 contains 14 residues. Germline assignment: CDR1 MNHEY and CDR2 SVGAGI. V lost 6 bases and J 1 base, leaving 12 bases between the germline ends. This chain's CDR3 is CASSTRGENTEAFF. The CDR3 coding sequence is TGTGCCAGCAGCACCAGGGGAGAGAACACTGAAGCTTTCTTT.

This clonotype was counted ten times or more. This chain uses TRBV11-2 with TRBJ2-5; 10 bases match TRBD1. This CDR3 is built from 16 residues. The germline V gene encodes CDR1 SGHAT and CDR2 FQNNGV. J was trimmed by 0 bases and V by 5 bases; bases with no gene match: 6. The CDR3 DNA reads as TGTGCCAGCAGCATAACCGGGACAGGGGACCAAGAGACCCAGTACTTC. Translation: CASSITGTGDQETQYF.